These T cell receptor beta chains were read from a single sample in a study of blood T cells in healthy people across ages. TCRdb itself ran the 5' RACE reads through MiXCR, one entry per CDR3 protein. The repertoire holds hundreds of thousands of distinct CDR3 sequences, with more than 20% as singletons. Separately, the same data were catalogued under a study of T cells of mothers and their children.

Source material: blood. Every receptor here comes from a boy under 18 in good health. The CDR3 runs from the conserved cysteine through the conserved F or W. Fields, in order: clone size, V gene, J gene, D gene, CDR3 protein, CDR3 DNA. The D gene is left open where the match is weak. The size field is filled for only some rows; it gives once, few, many or a size class.

>-|TRBV7-2|TRBJ2-1|TRBD2
CASSFLAGGFGSYNEQFF
TGTGCCAGCAGCTTCCTCGCGGGGGGGTTCGGCTCCTACAATGAGCAGTTCTTC
>few|TRBV7-6|TRBJ2-2|-
CASSLARQGTGELFF
TGTGCCAGCAGCTTAGCGCGGCAGGGTACCGGGGAGCTGTTTTTT
>once|TRBV5-1|TRBJ2-1|-
CASSLGALVFF
TGCGCCAGCAGCTTGGGGGCCCTGGTGTTCTTC
>-|TRBV7-6|TRBJ2-7|-
CASSTHAPYEQYF
TGTGCCAGCAGCACCCACGCTCCCTACGAGCAGTACTTC
>-|TRBV14|TRBJ1-4|-
CASSLTRAEKLFF
TGTGCTAGCAGCCTCACAAGGGCTGAAAAACTGTTTTTT
>-|TRBV20-1|TRBJ2-6|-
CSARVRASGANVLTF
TGCAGTGCTAGAGTAAGGGCCTCTGGGGCCAACGTCCTGACTTTC
>-|TRBV3-1|TRBJ1-6|-
CASSQRGYSYNSPLHF
TGTGCCAGCAGCCAACGGGGCTACTCCTATAATTCACCCCTCCACTTT
>-|TRBV2|TRBJ2-1|TRBD2
CASSGTSWSSHNEQFF
TGTGCCAGCTCGGGGACTAGCTGGAGCTCCCACAATGAGCAGTTCTTC
>few|TRBV12-3/TRBV12-4|TRBJ2-6|-
CASSPPLGVSGANVLTF
TGTGCCAGCAGCCCTCCCCTGGGGGTCTCTGGGGCCAACGTCCTGACTTTC
>few|TRBV4-3|TRBJ2-7|TRBD1
CASSQGTGGGHEQYF
TGCGCCAGCAGCCAAGGGACAGGGGGAGGCCACGAGCAGTACTTC
>-|TRBV29-1|TRBJ1-4|-
CSVRGGSATNKKLFF
TGCAGCGTTCGGGGAGGGTCGGCAACTAATAAAAAACTGTTTTTT
>many|TRBV7-3|TRBJ2-5|TRBD2
CASSLTPSGSSETQYF
TGTGCCAGCAGCTTAACCCCTAGCGGGAGTTCAGAGACCCAGTACTTC
>-|TRBV6-2/TRBV6-3|TRBJ1-5|-
CASSYSGGGQPQHF
TGTGCCAGCAGTTACTCGGGGGGAGGGCAGCCCCAGCATTTT
>few|TRBV25-1|TRBJ2-5|-
CASSGRAGSIQETQYF
TGTGCCAGCAGTGGTAGGGCGGGTTCGATTCAAGAGACCCAGTACTTC
>few|TRBV7-2|TRBJ2-7|-
CASSLVREQYF
TGTGCCAGCAGCTTAGTTCGCGAGCAGTACTTC
>-|TRBV28|TRBJ2-3|TRBD2
CASSLAAGGLAGRRSTDTQYF
TGTGCCAGCAGTTTAGCCGCGGGCGGGCTAGCGGGACGGCGTAGCACAGATACGCAGTATTTT
>-|TRBV7-9|TRBJ1-3|-
CASSTGSSSGNTIYF
TGTGCCAGCAGCACGGGATCGAGCTCTGGAAACACCATATATTTT
>-|TRBV29-1|TRBJ2-5|-
CSGNRGLQETQYF
TGCAGCGGAAACAGGGGACTCCAAGAGACCCAGTACTTC
>few|TRBV6-2/TRBV6-3|TRBJ2-7|-
CASSYASVSGEQYF
TGTGCCAGCAGCTATGCATCGGTCTCGGGAGAGCAGTACTTC
>-|TRBV5-1|TRBJ1-1|-
CASSLRGSPEAFF
TGCGCCAGCAGCTTACGGGGTAGCCCTGAAGCTTTCTTT
>many|TRBV4-3|TRBJ2-5|-
CASSQASDETQYF
TGCGCCAGCAGCCAAGCTAGCGATGAGACCCAGTACTTC
>few|TRBV28|TRBJ1-5|-
CASRSPTGSNQPQHF
TGTGCCAGCAGATCCCCGACAGGAAGCAATCAGCCCCAGCATTTT
>few|TRBV28|TRBJ2-7|TRBD1
CASSPRTGPTYEQYF
TGTGCCAGCAGTCCACGGACAGGGCCCACCTACGAGCAGTACTTC
>few|TRBV12-3/TRBV12-4|TRBJ2-3|TRBD2
CASSPDPAGSRTDTQYF
TGTGCCAGCAGTCCCGATCCAGCGGGGTCGCGCACAGATACGCAGTATTTT
>few|TRBV7-9|TRBJ2-3|-
CASRARDTGTDTQYF
TGTGCCAGCAGAGCCCGGGACACCGGCACAGATACGCAGTATTTT
>-|TRBV6-8|TRBJ1-2|TRBD1
CASSRARGQYYGYTF
TGTGCCAGCAGCCGCGCCAGGGGACAGTACTATGGCTACACCTTC
>-|TRBV21-1|TRBJ2-7|-
CASGYQSYEQYF
TGTGCCAGCGGCTACCAGTCCTACGAGCAGTACTTC
>few|TRBV6-2/TRBV6-3|TRBJ2-1|TRBD1
CASSYSWGQGSNEQFF
TGTGCCAGCAGTTACTCCTGGGGACAGGGATCGAATGAGCAGTTCTTC